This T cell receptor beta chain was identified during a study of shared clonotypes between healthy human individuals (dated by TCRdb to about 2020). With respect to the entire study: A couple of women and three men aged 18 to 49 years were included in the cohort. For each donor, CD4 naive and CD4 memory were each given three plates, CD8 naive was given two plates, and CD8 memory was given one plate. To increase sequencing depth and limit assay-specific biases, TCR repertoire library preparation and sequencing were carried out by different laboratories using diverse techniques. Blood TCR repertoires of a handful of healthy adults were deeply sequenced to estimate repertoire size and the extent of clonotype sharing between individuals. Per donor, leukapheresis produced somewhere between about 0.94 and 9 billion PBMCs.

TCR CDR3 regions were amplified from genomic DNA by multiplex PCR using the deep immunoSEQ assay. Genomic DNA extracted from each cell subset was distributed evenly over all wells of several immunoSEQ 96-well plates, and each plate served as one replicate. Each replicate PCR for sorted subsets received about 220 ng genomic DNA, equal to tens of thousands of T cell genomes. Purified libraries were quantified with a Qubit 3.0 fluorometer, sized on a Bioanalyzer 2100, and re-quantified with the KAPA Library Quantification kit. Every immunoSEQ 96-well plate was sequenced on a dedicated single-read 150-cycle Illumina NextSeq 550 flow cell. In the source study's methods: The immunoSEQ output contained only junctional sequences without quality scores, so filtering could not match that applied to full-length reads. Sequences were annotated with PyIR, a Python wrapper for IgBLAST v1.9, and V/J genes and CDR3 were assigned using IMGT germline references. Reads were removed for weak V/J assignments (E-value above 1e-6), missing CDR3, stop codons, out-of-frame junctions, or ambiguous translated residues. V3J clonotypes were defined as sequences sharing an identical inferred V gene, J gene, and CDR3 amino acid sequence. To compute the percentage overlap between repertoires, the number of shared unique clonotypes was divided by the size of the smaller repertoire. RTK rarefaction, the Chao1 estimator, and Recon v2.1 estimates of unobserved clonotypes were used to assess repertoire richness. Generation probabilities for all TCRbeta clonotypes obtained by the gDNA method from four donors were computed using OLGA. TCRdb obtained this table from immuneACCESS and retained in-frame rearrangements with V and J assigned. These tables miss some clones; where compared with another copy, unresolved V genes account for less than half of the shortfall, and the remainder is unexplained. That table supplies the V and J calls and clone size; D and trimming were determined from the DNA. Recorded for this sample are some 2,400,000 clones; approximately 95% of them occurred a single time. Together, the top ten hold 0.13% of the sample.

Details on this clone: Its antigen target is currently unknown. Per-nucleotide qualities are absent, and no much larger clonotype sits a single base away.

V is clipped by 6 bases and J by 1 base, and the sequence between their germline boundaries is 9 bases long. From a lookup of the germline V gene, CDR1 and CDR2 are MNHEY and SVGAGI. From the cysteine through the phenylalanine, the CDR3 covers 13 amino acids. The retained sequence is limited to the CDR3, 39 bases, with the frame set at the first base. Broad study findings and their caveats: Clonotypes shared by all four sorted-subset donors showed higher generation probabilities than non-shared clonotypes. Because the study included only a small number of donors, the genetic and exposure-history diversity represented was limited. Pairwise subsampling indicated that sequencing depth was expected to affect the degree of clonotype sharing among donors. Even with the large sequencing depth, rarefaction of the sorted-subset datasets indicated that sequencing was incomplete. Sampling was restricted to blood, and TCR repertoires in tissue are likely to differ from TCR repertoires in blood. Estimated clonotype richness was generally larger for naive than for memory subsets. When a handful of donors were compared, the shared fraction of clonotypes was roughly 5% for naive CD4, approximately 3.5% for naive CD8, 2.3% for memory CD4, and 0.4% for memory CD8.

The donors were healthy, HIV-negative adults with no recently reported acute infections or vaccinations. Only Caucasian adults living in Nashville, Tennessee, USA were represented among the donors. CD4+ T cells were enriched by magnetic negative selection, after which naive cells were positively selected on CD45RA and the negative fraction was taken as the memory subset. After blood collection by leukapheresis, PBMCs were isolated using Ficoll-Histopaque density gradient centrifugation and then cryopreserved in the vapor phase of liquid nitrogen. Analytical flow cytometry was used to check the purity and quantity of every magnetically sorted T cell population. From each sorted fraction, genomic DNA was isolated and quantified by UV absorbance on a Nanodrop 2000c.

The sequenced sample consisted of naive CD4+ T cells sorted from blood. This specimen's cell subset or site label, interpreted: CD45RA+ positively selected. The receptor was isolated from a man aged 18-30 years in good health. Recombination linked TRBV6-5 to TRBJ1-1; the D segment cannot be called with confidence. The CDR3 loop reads CASSPIKNTEAFF. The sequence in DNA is TGTGCCAGCAGCCCTATTAAGAACACTGAAGCTTTCTTT.